This TCR beta chain was captured by sequencing in a study of blood T cell repertoires in COVID-19 (dated by TCRdb to about 2020). Regarding the complete study: Samples from collaborators originated in the United States, Italy and Spain and spanned both the acute and convalescent phases of COVID-19. Where available, HLA class I and class II types were obtained from metadata supplied by the sample provider rather than from assay-based typing. The samples were drawn from the first 160 participants of the ongoing ImmuneRACE study and from more than 1,000 subjects provided by 6 global collaborators. Sample metadata almost always included a de-identified subject ID, COVID-19 status, age in years and sex. The repertoires were released in a freely available public database intended as a resource for research on the immune response to SARS-CoV-2. Subjects who had been exposed to COVID-19, were actively infected with it, or had recovered from it provided the deeply sampled blood TCRbeta repertoires that made up the dataset. The prospective study material was composed of cDNA or gDNA derived from T cells, B-cell-depleted T cells, or PBMCs.

For this clone: The antigen it binds to is not known. The input lacks base qualities; no much larger clone sits a single base away.

The CDR3 measures 15 amino acids from cysteine to phenylalanine. Of the read, only the CDR3 DNA is kept; its 45 bases are in frame from base 1. The germline V gene (reference sequence) provides CDR1 LNHDA and CDR2 SQIVND. Trimming removed 6 bases from V and 0 bases from J; the gene matches leave 6 bases unexplained. The immunoSEQ Assay, a bias-controlled multiplex PCR, was used to amplify TCRbeta CDR3 regions from genomic DNA. The study's processing was this. Nucleated cell counts per sample were estimated from amplification of reference gene primers within the assay. Sequence reads were collapsed and filtered to measure the absolute abundance of every unique TCRbeta CDR3 rearrangement. For each sample, productive Simpson clonality was calculated by taking the square root of Simpson's diversity index across productive rearrangements. TCRdb took this table from immuneACCESS and kept in-frame rearrangements with V and J called. Such tables lack part of the clones; where checked against another copy, unresolved V genes explain under half of the gap, and the rest is unexplained. From that table come the V and J calls and clone size; the DNA was used to work out D and trimming. Across this sample there are about 260,000 clones, with about 87% seen only once. Roughly 3.7% of the sample is held by the ten biggest clonotypes.

The paper as a whole reports these results and caveats: Clinical and demographic metadata were provided uncurated, with the amount varying by source and participant.

Collaborating institutions collected whole blood in K2EDTA tubes following their own protocols. Collaborator samples were shipped for TCRbeta analysis as frozen whole blood, isolated PBMCs, or DNA extracted from either sample type. The sequence is built from TRBV19 and TRBJ2-3; 7 central bases correspond to TRBD1. The clonotype comes from a middle-aged woman with acute or convalescent COVID-19. The sequenced sample was peripheral blood. For the CDR3, the sequence is CASSSGQPSTDTQYF. The nucleotide sequence is given as TGTGCCAGTAGCTCGGGACAGCCTAGCACAGATACGCAGTATTTT. The reference TRBV19 and TRBJ2-3 proteins fill in what lies around the CDR3, so the full variable domain reads DGGITQSPKYLFRKEGQNVTLSCEQNLNHDAMYWYRQDPGQGLRLIYYSQIVNDFQKGDIAEGYSVSREKKESFPLTVTSAQKNPTAFYLCASSSGQPSTDTQYFGPGTRLTVL.